The rows below give T cell receptor beta chains drawn from one sample of a study of shared clonotypes between healthy human individuals. Repertoires were generated with immunoSEQ multiplex PCR, while TCRdb's copy carries only in-frame clones and drops some. Of about 2.4 million clones listed, 85% to 95% are singletons. Sequenced material: naive CD4+ T cells sorted from blood. These receptors originate from a man between 18 and 35 years old in good health. The CDR3 runs from the conserved cysteine through the conserved F or W. D genes are given only for firm matches. Only part of the rows carry a size: once, few, many, or a class if the clone is expanded.

D | length | J | size | V | DNA | CDR3
NA | 20 | TRBJ2-7 | NA | TRBV21-1 | TGTGCCAGCAGAAGAAGGACGGGACTAGCGGGAGAACGTGCCTCCTACGAGCAGTACTTC | CASRRRTGLAGERASYEQYF
NA | 16 | TRBJ1-1 | NA | TRBV12-5 | TGTGCTAGTGGTTTGGACCAAACAGACAGAGACACTGAAGCTTTCTTT | CASGLDQTDRDTEAFF
TRBD2 | 14 | TRBJ2-3 | NA | TRBV19 | TGTGCCAGTAGTAAGGGACTAGCTACAGATACGCAGTATTTT | CASSKGLATDTQYF
NA | 11 | TRBJ1-1 | few | TRBV20-1 | TGCAGTGCGTTTGGTACTACTGAAGCTTTCTTT | CSAFGTTEAFF
TRBD2 | 14 | TRBJ2-1 | NA | TRBV5-1 | TGCGCCAGCATAAGCGGGGGCCCGACAAATGAGCAGTTCTTC | CASISGGPTNEQFF
NA | 14 | TRBJ1-6 | NA | TRBV10-3 | TGTGCCATCAGTGAGTACAGAACTAATTCACCCCTCCACTTT | CAISEYRTNSPLHF
TRBD1 | 14 | TRBJ1-1 | NA | TRBV6-5 | TGTGCCAGCAGGCTGGACAGGGCCGGCACTGAAGCTTTCTTT | CASRLDRAGTEAFF
TRBD1 | 15 | TRBJ1-2 | NA | TRBV7-2 | TGTGCCAGCAGCTCGATCCCGGGACAGGGTTATGGCTACACCTTC | CASSSIPGQGYGYTF
NA | 10 | TRBJ2-2 | NA | TRBV29-1 | TGCAGCGCATGGGAAGGGAAGCTGTTTTTT | CSAWEGKLFF
TRBD2 | 14 | TRBJ2-3 | NA | TRBV10-3 | TGTGCCATCAGTGGGACTAGCGGCACAGATACGCAGTATTTT | CAISGTSGTDTQYF
NA | 16 | TRBJ1-5 | NA | TRBV10-1 | TGCGCCAGCAGTGAGTCGAGTCGACGGAACAATCAGCCCCAGCATTTT | CASSESSRRNNQPQHF
NA | 17 | TRBJ2-6 | once | TRBV5-1 | TGCGCCAGCAGCTTGGACAGGCTCTCGGAGGGGGCCAACGTCCTGACTTTC | CASSLDRLSEGANVLTF
NA | 13 | TRBJ2-5 | NA | TRBV19 | TGTGCCAGTAGATATGGGTCCCAAGAGACCCAGTACTTC | CASRYGSQETQYF
NA | 18 | TRBJ2-3 | once | TRBV1 | TGCACCAGCAGCCAGTCTAGCGGGAGACCCCAGGGTACAGATACGCAGTATTTT | CTSSQSSGRPQGTDTQYF
NA | 15 | TRBJ1-2 | NA | TRBV4-1 | TGCGCCAGCAGCCAAGGGTCGGTTGGAGAGGAAGGCTACACCTTC | CASSQGSVGEEGYTF
NA | 17 | TRBJ2-1 | NA | TRBV5-1 | TGCGCCAGCAGCGCCTCAGGGGTATCCCTATGGAACAATGAGCAGTTCTTC | CASSASGVSLWNNEQFF
NA | 14 | TRBJ2-5 | once | TRBV7-2 | TGTGCCAGCAGCTTCACAGGGCTACAAGAGACCCAGTACTTC | CASSFTGLQETQYF
TRBD2 | 17 | TRBJ2-3 | NA | TRBV9 | TGTGCCAGCAGCCGAGGAGGGAGCGGGAGCGGCGCAGATACGCAGTATTTT | CASSRGGSGSGADTQYF
NA | 15 | TRBJ2-5 | NA | TRBV5-1 | TGCGCCAGCAGCTGGGGGAACAGGGCCCAAGAGACCCAGTACTTC | CASSWGNRAQETQYF
NA | 12 | TRBJ2-7 | once | TRBV11-2 | TGTGCCAGCAGCTTCTGGGGCTACGAGCAGTACTTC | CASSFWGYEQYF
NA | 14 | TRBJ2-1 | NA | TRBV7-9 | TGTGCCAGCAGCTTTTCAGGCTCCTACAATGAGCAGTTCTTC | CASSFSGSYNEQFF
NA | 15 | TRBJ2-1 | NA | TRBV19 | TGTGCCAGTATCGGGGGGCAACTAGGCTACAATGAGCAGTTCTTC | CASIGGQLGYNEQFF
NA | 14 | TRBJ2-7 | NA | TRBV15 | TGTGCCACCAGCAGATCGGTCGGCTCCTACGAGCAGTACTTC | CATSRSVGSYEQYF
NA | 9 | TRBJ1-1 | few | TRBV30 | TGTGCCTCCCTGAGGAGAGCTTTCTTT | CASLRRAFF
NA | 14 | TRBJ2-3 | NA | TRBV6-1 | TGTGCCAGCAGTGAAGCGGGTAGCACAGATACGCAGTATTTT | CASSEAGSTDTQYF
NA | 14 | TRBJ1-2 | NA | TRBV11-2 | TGTGCCAGCAGCTTATCCGGGGCTCCCTATGGCTACACCTTC | CASSLSGAPYGYTF
TRBD2 | 16 | TRBJ2-5 | NA | TRBV6-5 | TGTGCCAGCAGTTACCCCAGCGGGAGTCCCCAAGAGACCCAGTACTTC | CASSYPSGSPQETQYF
NA | 16 | TRBJ1-3 | NA | TRBV5-1 | TGCGCCAGCAGCCCTGGACGGGGCTTCTCTGGAAACACCATATATTTT | CASSPGRGFSGNTIYF
NA | 14 | TRBJ1-4 | NA | TRBV5-1 | TGCGCCAGCAGCTATCACCTACGGGGCGAAAAACTGTTTTTT | CASSYHLRGEKLFF
NA | 13 | TRBJ1-1 | NA | TRBV5-6 | TGTGCCAGCAGCTTGATTATGAACACTGAAGCTTTCTTT | CASSLIMNTEAFF
TRBD2 | 16 | TRBJ2-7 | NA | TRBV27 | TGTGCCAGCAGTCGAAATGGACTAGCTGTAGCGTACGAGCAGTACTTC | CASSRNGLAVAYEQYF
NA | 17 | TRBJ1-2 | once | TRBV18 | TGTGCCAGCTCACCGGGCGACGGAAATCCATATAACTATGGCTACACCTTC | CASSPGDGNPYNYGYTF
NA | 12 | TRBJ1-1 | NA | TRBV30 | TGTGCCTGGAGTGAAAACACAGGGTTCGCTTTCTTT | CAWSENTGFAFF
NA | 12 | TRBJ1-2 | NA | TRBV25-1 | TGTGCCAGCGCGACGGAGGTCTATGGCTACACCTTC | CASATEVYGYTF
TRBD1 | 18 | TRBJ1-2 | NA | TRBV27 | TGTGCCAGCAGTTTTTCGGTGAGACCGGGACAGGGGGCGAATGGCTACACCTTC | CASSFSVRPGQGANGYTF
NA | 14 | TRBJ1-2 | NA | TRBV6-1 | TGTGCCAGCAGTGAAATCGAGGGACGCGATGGCTACACCTTC | CASSEIEGRDGYTF
NA | 16 | TRBJ1-4 | once | TRBV5-1 | TGCGCCAGCAGCTTGTGGTCAGTGGGAACTAATGAAAAACTGTTTTTT | CASSLWSVGTNEKLFF
NA | 15 | TRBJ1-2 | NA | TRBV5-8 | TGTGCCAGCAGCTTGGCGCGCCAGCCCAACTATGGCTACACCTTC | CASSLARQPNYGYTF
NA | 14 | TRBJ2-5 | NA | TRBV5-1 | TGCGCCAGCAGCCCGTTACGGGCCCAAGAGACCCAGTACTTC | CASSPLRAQETQYF
TRBD2 | 17 | TRBJ2-1 | NA | TRBV11-2 | TGTGCCAGCAGCTTAGGCAGGTTGCGCGGGGGGTCATTTGAGCAGTTCTTC | CASSLGRLRGGSFEQFF
TRBD2 | 13 | TRBJ2-1 | NA | TRBV5-1 | TGCGCCAGCAGCTTGGAGTCACTAGCGGAGCAGTTCTTC | CASSLESLAEQFF
NA | 12 | TRBJ2-5 | NA | TRBV30 | TGTGCCTGGAGTGTAGGGCAGGATGAGCAGTACTTC | CAWSVGQDEQYF
TRBD1 | 14 | TRBJ2-2 | NA | TRBV29-1 | TGCAGCGTGAAAGGACAGGGGCCGACCGGGGAGCTGTTTTTT | CSVKGQGPTGELFF
TRBD2 | 14 | TRBJ2-1 | NA | TRBV25-1 | TGTGCCAGCAGTGATGCGACTAGCGGGCAAGAGCAGTTCTTC | CASSDATSGQEQFF
NA | 17 | TRBJ2-7 | once | TRBV4-1 | TGCGCCAGCAGCCCTCGACGTCCGGGACACCTCTCCTACGAGCAGTACTTC | CASSPRRPGHLSYEQYF
NA | 14 | TRBJ2-1 | NA | TRBV15 | TGTGCCACCAGCCCCTACCTAACCTACAATGAGCAGTTCTTC | CATSPYLTYNEQFF